The source of this TCR beta chain is a study of neurological immune-mediated disorders. A total of 2 million PBMCs stored at -80 degrees C provided the unsorted libraries. Findings of the study overall: Phylogenetic analysis grouped 18 of 34 multiple sclerosis patients' repertoires together, suggesting a possible repertoire signature. The greatest TCR clonal expansion appeared in HTLV-1-associated myelopathy and the smallest, falling below healthy controls, in multiple sclerosis.

The making of cDNA relied on 5'RACE with 10-nucleotide random UMIs. TCRdb redid the calling of the 5' RACE reads with MiXCR, one entry per CDR3 protein. The repertoire holds some 34,000 distinct CDR3 sequences, with around 1.5% as singletons. The V gene's germline CDR1 is DFQATT and CDR2 SNEGSKA (reference sequence). The ends were cut back, 2 bases at V and 4 bases at J, with 6 bases in the middle. CDR3 length equals 13 residues. This clonotype was counted at least ten times. Its antigen is unidentified. V gene TRBV20-1 combines with J gene TRBJ2-6; D gene uncertain. The sequence came from a woman aged 30 to 39 with multiple sclerosis. The specimen was PBMCs. The chain's CDR3 is CSARSSGANVLTF. The DNA for the CDR3 is TGCAGTGCTAGAAGTTCCGGGGCCAACGTCCTGACTTTC.